The next 20 T cell receptor beta chains were all read from a single sample in a study of long-term antiretroviral therapy in people with HIV. At survey level, the immunoSEQ assay was run in its v3.0 version. The table came from immunoSEQ multiplex PCR; TCRdb's copy has only in-frame clones and leaves some out. The table includes tens of thousands of clones, approximately 93% detected once. The material sequenced was unsorted PBMCs, taken 7.6 years after starting antiretroviral therapy. The source of these receptors is a woman aged 40-49 years with HIV.

This clone has only one observation. The chain links TRBV19 to TRBJ1-2; D remains unclear. This CDR3 has 15 amino acids. Between the trimmed V and J ends, which lost 3 bases and 0 bases, there was a span of 11 bases. The germline gives CDR1 LNHDA, CDR2 SQIVND (reference sequence). CDR3 DNA sequence: TGTGCCAGTAGTATTGTCCAGGAGACTAACTATGGCTACACCTTC. Translating it yields CASSIVQETNYGYTF.

The chain has TRBV6-5 and TRBJ1-5; TRBD1 is a possible D gene (5 bases). There are 12 residues in the CDR3. Germline loops: CDR1 MNHEY, CDR2 SVGAGI. Here the CDR3 DNA reads TGTGCTGGGGGGAAAAGCAATCAGCCCCAGCATTTT. Translated, it gives CAGGKSNQPQHF.

The chain employs TRBV30 and TRBJ1-6; D possibly corresponds to TRBD1 (5 bases). Germline lookup yields CDR1 GTSNPN and CDR2 SVGIG (reference sequence). The CDR3 runs to 15 residues. Trimming removed 0 bases at V and 9 bases at J, with 15 bases between. The CDR3 spells CAWSVQAGGTSPLHF. CDR3 DNA sequence: TGTGCCTGGAGTGTACAGGCCGGGGGTACTTCACCCCTCCACTTT.

The rearrangement joins TRBV18 to TRBJ1-5; D not resolved. The CDR3 is 13 residues long. V was clipped by 3 bases and J by 5 bases, with 8 bases between them. Germline V gene sequence: CDR1 KGHSH, CDR2 LQKENI. This CDR3 reads CASSPNIDQPQHF. The DNA of the CDR3 is TGTGCCAGCTCACCGAACATTGATCAGCCCCAGCATTTT.

This sequence joins TRBV29-1 and TRBJ1-2, with D possibly being TRBD1 (5 bases). The CDR3 totals 14 residues. Trimming shortened V by 6 bases and J by 4 bases, and 18 bases separated the two germline ends. The V gene's germline CDR1 is SQVTM and CDR2 ANQGSEA. In nucleotides, the CDR3 is TGCAGCGTCTCTCCCGGCGGGGACCCCTATGGCTACACCTTC. This translates into CSVSPGGDPYGYTF.

The gene calls are TRBV29-1 and TRBJ2-7; possible D gene TRBD2, 7 bases. Trimming removed 4 bases at V and 0 bases at J, with 10 bases between. This CDR3 is built from 13 residues. Germline values: CDR1 SQVTM, CDR2 ANQGSEA. The chain's CDR3 is CSVARGGSYEQYF. DNA for the CDR3: TGCAGCGTTGCAAGGGGGGGCTCCTACGAGCAGTACTTC.

This chain joins TRBV27 and TRBJ1-1, with no clear D. The CDR3 loop spans 13 amino acids. V lost 4 bases and J lost 5, with 11 bases in between. The germline CDR1 and CDR2 sequences are MNHEY and SMNVEV (reference sequence). The CDR3 nucleotides are TGTGCCAGCAGTTGGACCGCCGAGACTGAAGCTTTCTTT. Encoded protein: CASSWTAETEAFF.

The chain has TRBV2 and TRBJ1-1, with D perhaps matching TRBD1 (5 bases). Between the trimmed V and J ends, which lost 4 bases and 1 base, there was a span of 13 bases. The CDR3 runs to 15 residues. The germline CDR1 and CDR2 sequences are SNHLY and FYNNEI. CDR3 bases: TGTGCCAGCAGTGGGGGCTTCCAGGGGAACACTGAAGCTTTCTTT. Protein product: CASSGGFQGNTEAFF.

The V and J genes are TRBV6-6 and TRBJ2-3; weak D call: TRBD2 (7 bases). The germline V and J ends were trimmed by 8 bases and 2 bases, with 14 bases remaining between them. CDR1 and CDR2 from the germline V gene are MNHNY and SVGAGI (reference sequence). This CDR3 contains 14 residues. CDR3 DNA: TGTGCCAGCGCCCGAGGGGGGGCCACAGATACGCAGTATTTT. Encoded protein: CASARGGATDTQYF.

The chain links TRBV11-2 to TRBJ2-6; D uncertain. Germline V gene lookup returns CDR1 SGHAT and CDR2 FQNNGV. CDR3 length equals 16 residues. The V end lost 5 bases, the J end lost 0 bases, and 11 bases lay between the germline ends. The CDR3 DNA reads as TGTGCCAGCAGCCTAATGGAGTCCTCTGGGGCCAACGTCCTGACTTTC. Translation gives CASSLMESSGANVLTF.

The chain has TRBV6-5 and TRBJ1-2, with D tentatively TRBD1 (6 bases). V dropped 2 bases and J dropped 7 bases, with 17 bases sitting between them. Germline V gene data show CDR1 as MNHEY and CDR2 as SVGAGI. CDR3 size: 15 residues. The CDR3 DNA follows: TGTGCCAGCAGTTACGAGTTAACAGGGTCCTTTGGCTACACCTTC. The encoded protein is CASSYELTGSFGYTF.

J is TRBJ2-2 and V is TRBV19; TRBD1 matches 7 bases. Germline CDR1 LNHDA, CDR2 SQIVND (reference sequence). The J segment lost 8 bases and the V segment lost 0 bases, leaving 6 bases of the junction unmatched. CDR3 length: 15 amino acids. This chain's CDR3 is CASSIDPQGRGELFF. CDR3 DNA sequence: TGTGCCAGTAGTATAGATCCACAGGGGCGAGGGGAGCTGTTTTTT. Based on the CDR3 plus reference TRBV19 and TRBJ2-2, the full variable domain is DGGITQSPKYLFRKEGQNVTLSCEQNLNHDAMYWYRQDPGQGLRLIYYSQIVNDFQKGDIAEGYSVSREKKESFPLTVTSAQKNPTAFYLCASSIDPQGRGELFFGEGSRLTVL.

This chain connects TRBV30 to TRBJ2-7; D ambiguous. The CDR3 consists of 14 residues. Per germline, CDR1 GTSNPN and CDR2 SVGIG (reference sequence). V dropped 3 bases and J dropped 2 bases, with 14 bases sitting between them. The CDR3 region is CAWSRHRETYEQYF. The DNA for the CDR3 is TGTGCCTGGAGCCGACACAGAGAAACCTACGAGCAGTACTTC.

This rearrangement joins TRBV4-2 to TRBJ1-3, with TRBD1 identical over 10 bases. After removal of 4 bases from V and 4 bases from J, the junction contained 10 bases not matched to a gene. The CDR3 loop spans 17 amino acids. The germline V gene encodes CDR1 LGHNA and CDR2 YNFKEQ. The CDR3 loop is CASSLELDRGSGNTIYF. CDR3 nucleotides: TGTGCCAGCAGCCTCGAATTGGACAGGGGGAGCGGAAACACCATATATTTT.

The genes are TRBV9 and TRBJ2-7; 9 bases are shared with TRBD2. Germline V gene sequence: CDR1 SGDLS, CDR2 YYNGEE. Unmatched junction bases numbered 11, after V lost 3 bases and J lost 4 bases. This CDR3 region has 16 residues. Here the CDR3 reads CASSASSGTSPYEQYF. The DNA of the CDR3 is TGTGCCAGCAGCGCATCCTCCGGGACTAGCCCTTACGAGCAGTACTTC.

The chain combines TRBV4-3 with TRBJ2-6; unclear D gene. The CDR3 loop spans 18 amino acids. Germline CDR1 is LGHNA and CDR2 is YSLEER. Trimming took off 0 bases at V and 0 bases at J, with 12 bases between the two ends. This chain's CDR3 is CASSQDRNSPSGANVLTF. In DNA, the CDR3 is TGCGCCAGCAGCCAAGATAGGAACAGTCCCTCTGGGGCCAACGTCCTGACTTTC.

This sequence joins TRBV12-5 and TRBJ1-5, with a possible D match to TRBD1 (6 bases). The CDR3 extends over 16 amino acids. Trimming stripped 7 bases from V and 5 bases from J, with 21 bases between. Germline CDR1 and CDR2: LGHNT and FRNRAP. CDR3 region: CASAPNDGTSHQPQHF. The CDR3, as DNA: TGTGCTAGTGCCCCCAATGATGGGACAAGTCATCAGCCCCAGCATTTT. Full variable domain (outside the CDR3, taken from reference TRBV12-5 and TRBJ1-5): DARVTQTPRHKVTEMGQEVTMRCQPILGHNTVFWYRQTMMQGLELLAYFRNRAPLDDSGMPKDRFSAEMPDATLATLKIQPSEPRDSAVYFCASAPNDGTSHQPQHFGDGTRLSIL.

The chain combines TRBV7-2 with TRBJ1-5; 8 positions match TRBD1. Germline loops: CDR1 SGHTA, CDR2 FQGNSA. V was pared by 2 bases and J by 6 bases, with 15 bases of the junction left unmatched. The CDR3 runs 18 residues. CDR3 residues: CASSLYRVGQGAGQPQHF. The DNA for the CDR3 is TGTGCCAGCAGCTTATACCGAGTTGGGCAGGGGGCGGGTCAGCCCCAGCATTTT.

The V gene is TRBV19, the J gene TRBJ1-6, with 8 bases that match TRBD1. The CDR3 extends over 15 amino acids. V was pared by 4 bases and J by 5 bases, with 4 bases of the junction left unmatched. CDR1 is LNHDA, CDR2 SQIVND, per germline (reference sequence). DNA of the CDR3: TGTGCCAGTAGTAGTGGGACAGGCAATAATTCACCCCTCCACTTT. It yields the protein CASSSGTGNNSPLHF.

The chain combines TRBV7-8 with TRBJ1-2; D uncertain. Between the trimmed V and J ends, which lost 5 bases and 2 bases, there was a span of 9 bases. This CDR3 comprises 13 residues. The germline gives CDR1 SGHVS, CDR2 FQNEAQ. The CDR3 protein is CASSPDGNYGYTF. The CDR3 nucleotides are TGTGCCAGCAGCCCCGACGGCAACTATGGCTACACCTTC.